This T cell receptor beta chain was retrieved from a study of cytomegalovirus exposure and HLA in healthy donors. The CDR3 spans 14 residues. Trimming took 6 bases from V and 2 from J, leaving 13 bases between them. The germline CDR1 and CDR2 sequences are MNHNY and SVGAGI (reference sequence). Primers: 60 Vbeta forward and 13 Jbeta reverse. Repertoires were generated with immunoSEQ multiplex PCR, while TCRdb's copy carries only in-frame clones and drops some. The sample contains about 180,000 clones, 82% of which appear only once. The sequence derives from a man aged 40-50 years in good health and CMV-seronegative. This chain uses TRBV6-6 with TRBJ1-1, with D possibly matching TRBD1 (5 bases). Sequencing was done on a sample of PBMCs. CDR3 residues: CASRGGPLNTEAFF. The CDR3 nucleotides are TGTGCCAGCAGGGGGGGACCGCTAAACACTGAAGCTTTCTTT.